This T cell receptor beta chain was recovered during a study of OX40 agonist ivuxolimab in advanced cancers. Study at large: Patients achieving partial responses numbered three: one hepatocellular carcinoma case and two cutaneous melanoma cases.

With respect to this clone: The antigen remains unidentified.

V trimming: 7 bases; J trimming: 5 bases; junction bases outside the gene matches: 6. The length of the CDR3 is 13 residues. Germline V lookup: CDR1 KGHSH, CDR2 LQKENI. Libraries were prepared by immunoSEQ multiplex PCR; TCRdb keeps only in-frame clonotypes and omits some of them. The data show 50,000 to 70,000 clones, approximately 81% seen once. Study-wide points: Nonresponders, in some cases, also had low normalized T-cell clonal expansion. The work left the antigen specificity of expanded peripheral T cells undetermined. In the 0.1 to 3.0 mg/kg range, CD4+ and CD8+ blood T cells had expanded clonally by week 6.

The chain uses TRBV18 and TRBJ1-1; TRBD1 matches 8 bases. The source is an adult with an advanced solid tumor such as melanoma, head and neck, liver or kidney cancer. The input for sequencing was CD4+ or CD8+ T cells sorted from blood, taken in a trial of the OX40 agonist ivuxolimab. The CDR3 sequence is CASCRGRLTEAFF. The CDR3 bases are TGTGCCAGCTGCAGGGGGCGATTGACTGAAGCTTTCTTT.